This TCR beta chain was obtained from a study of blood T cell repertoires in COVID-19. Study at large: The samples span acute and convalescent COVID-19 from the United States, Italy and Spain. T cells, B-cell-depleted T cells, or PBMCs provided the cDNA or gDNA that served as material.

Seattle researchers signed up patients amid active infection and tracked them longitudinally. Repertoires were generated with immunoSEQ multiplex PCR, while TCRdb's copy carries only in-frame clones and drops some. The table has about 400,000 clones, approximately 86% seen once; the top ten hold less than 9%. What was sequenced was peripheral blood. The sequence derives from a woman aged 55-70 years with COVID-19, enrolled during active disease.

The CDR3 here is CASSLGVEREAFF. The CDR3 bases are TGTGCCAGCAGCTTGGGAGTTGAGAGGGAAGCTTTCTTT. This sequence joins TRBV5-4 and TRBJ1-1; no clear D gene. The ends were cut back, 0 bases at V and 8 bases at J, with 11 bases in the middle. The CDR3 length is 13 residues. CDR1 is SGHNT, CDR2 YYREEE, per germline (reference sequence).